The 5 T cell receptor beta chains below all came from one sample that was sequenced in a study of T cell clonality in common variable immunodeficiency. Their cognate antigens are unknown. Method: immunoSEQ multiplex PCR; TCRdb's copy keeps in-frame clones and lacks some. The sample presents approximately 30,000 clones, none singletons. Study results and caveats: In common variable immunodeficiency, TCR beta chains reportedly carried fewer deletions and N-nucleotide insertions.

What was sequenced was peripheral blood mononuclear cells. The receptors stem from a human donor with common variable immunodeficiency.

This clone has at least ten counts. CDR3 bases read: TGCAGCGTTGAATCACACCCCAGGGGCTATGGC. It codes for CSVESHPRGYG. The CDR3, in full, reads CSVESHPRGYGYTF. The genes are TRBV29-1 and TRBJ1-2; D may be TRBD1 (6 bases). The sequence runs out 3 residues before the end of the CDR3; the remainder is reconstructed from the germline J gene. The CDR3 extends over 14 amino acids. CDR1 is SQVTM, CDR2 ANQGSEA, per germline. The germline V and J ends were trimmed by 2 bases and 4 bases, with 14 bases remaining between them. Full variable domain (remainder filled in from reference TRBV29-1 and TRBJ1-2): SAVISQKPSRDICQRGTSLTIQCQVDSQVTMMFWYRQQPGQSLTLIATANQGSEATYESGFVIDKFPISRPNLTFSTLTVSNMSPEDSSIYLCSVESHPRGYGYTFGSGTRLTVV.

This clone was seen repeatedly, ten times or more. Sequencing ends 3 residues short of the CDR3 end; the germline J gene provides the rest. The rearrangement uses TRBV19 and TRBJ2-1; possibly TRBD1 or TRBD2 for D (6 bases each). With 2 bases removed from V and 4 bases from J, the gap between germline ends came to 9 bases. The CDR3 sequence is 14 residues long. Germline lookup yields CDR1 LNHDA and CDR2 SQIVND (reference sequence). The CDR3 sequence: CASSIRGRYNEQFF. The CDR3 DNA, read in part, is TGTGCCAGTAGTATAAGGGGGAGGTACAATGAG. The full variable domain, rest sourced from reference TRBV19 and TRBJ2-1, is DGGITQSPKYLFRKEGQNVTLSCEQNLNHDAMYWYRQDPGQGLRLIYYSQIVNDFQKGDIAEGYSVSREKKESFPLTVTSAQKNPTAFYLCASSIRGRYNEQFFGPGTRLTVL.

This clone has ten or more counts. The read terminates 3 residues ahead of where the CDR3 ends, so the germline J gene completes it. V usage is TRBV5-1 and J usage is TRBJ1-1; maybe TRBD1 (6 bases). Germline V gene sequence: CDR1 SGHRS, CDR2 YFSETQ. The CDR3 length is 15 residues. V shed 4 bases and J shed 5 bases, with 18 bases lying between them. This CDR3 is CASSALQGGRTEAFF. CDR3 bases read: TGCGCCAGCAGCGCACTACAGGGAGGGAGGACTGAA.

A few counts support this clone. Sequencing ends 3 residues short of the CDR3 end; the germline J gene provides the rest. The chain employs TRBV5-1 and TRBJ2-5, with 8 bases lining up with TRBD1. Germline lookup yields CDR1 SGHRS and CDR2 YFSETQ. CDR3 length equals 15 residues. The ends lost 1 base at V and 3 bases at J; junction bases unmatched: 5. CDR3 DNA, as far as it was read: TGCGCCAGCAGCTTGCTCGGGACAGGAAAAGAGACC. This gives the protein CASSLLGTGKET. The entire CDR3 sequence reads CASSLLGTGKETQYF.

The DNA read from the CDR3 is TGCAGTGCTAGAGACACAGGGACCTACGAG. Protein product: CSARDTGTYE. The CDR3 as a whole reads CSARDTGTYEQYF. The chain is built from TRBV20-1 and TRBJ2-7; D possibly corresponds to TRBD1 (6 bases). The observed sequence ends 3 residues before the CDR3 terminus, with the missing tail filled in from the germline J gene. The CDR3 totals 13 residues. V dropped 0 bases and J dropped 2 bases, with 8 bases sitting between them. The germline V gene encodes CDR1 DFQATT and CDR2 SNEGSKA (reference sequence).